The rows below give T cell receptor beta chains drawn from one sample of a study of OX40 agonist ivuxolimab in advanced cancers. Clones were sequenced by immunoSEQ multiplex PCR, and TCRdb holds only the in-frame ones, with some missing. In the table there are around 40,000 clones, roughly 80% of which are singletons. Source: CD4+ or CD8+ T cells sorted from blood, taken in a trial of the OX40 agonist ivuxolimab. All receptors come from an adult with an advanced solid tumor such as melanoma, head and neck, liver or kidney cancer. Both conserved end residues are trimmed from each CDR3. Some rows have no size entry. The others give once, few or many, or a class for an expanded clone.

CDR3	V	size	J
ASSQVNTDTQY	TRBV4-2	.	TRBJ2-3
ASSAPGYGYT	TRBV6-1	.	TRBJ1-2
ASSFMGPDTQY	TRBV27	.	TRBJ2-3
ASSQVRFSYEQY	TRBV4-3	.	TRBJ2-7
ATSSRDRAAGTGELF	TRBV15	.	TRBJ2-2
ASSWGVAKNIQY	TRBV27	.	TRBJ2-4
ASSDPGQTDTQY	TRBV6-6	.	TRBJ2-3
ASSLFEGTEAF	TRBV5-1	few	TRBJ1-1
ASSPAGNTEAF	TRBV9	.	TRBJ1-1
ASSVSGTGAYEQY	TRBV4-1	once	TRBJ2-7
ASSEWVTGADTQY	TRBV10-1	.	TRBJ2-3
ASSPPGGGPLEQY	TRBV11-2	.	TRBJ2-7
ASSQLQGASNYGYT	TRBV4-1	medium-sized	TRBJ1-2
ASSIGAGDREVSGANVLT	TRBV19	.	TRBJ2-6
ASSLAGNTIY	TRBV7-9	.	TRBJ1-3
ASSPPGARYEQY	TRBV5-4	.	TRBJ2-7
AGGGENSYEQY	TRBV6-1	.	TRBJ2-7
ASSRTGGNEQY	TRBV13	.	TRBJ2-7
ASSESWGSLYQWEQF	TRBV6-1	once	TRBJ2-1
ASSLNTGPALDEQY	TRBV27	.	TRBJ2-7
ASSLQANTDTQY	TRBV7-9	.	TRBJ2-3
ASSLPPALH	TRBV28	.	TRBJ1-6
ASSSPRTGGYYEQY	TRBV7-8	.	TRBJ2-7